Listed here are 15 T cell receptor beta chains from one sample, sequenced in a study of shared clonotypes between healthy human individuals. Profiling relied on immunoSEQ multiplex PCR, and the TCRdb table lists in-frame clones only, not all of them. The sample shows millions of clones, about 95% of them seen only once. The sequenced sample was naive CD4+ T cells sorted from blood. Subset described: CD45RA+ positively selected. The receptor source for this set is a man in his late teens or twenties in good health.

J is TRBJ2-7 and V is TRBV5-8; D might be TRBD2 (6 bases). This CDR3 is 15 amino acids long. The germline V and J ends were trimmed by 0 bases and 6 bases, with 16 bases remaining between them. Looked up from germline, CDR1 is SGHTS and CDR2 is YDEGEE. The CDR3 DNA reads TGTGCCAGCAGCTTGGTGGCGGGGACGAAAGCCGAGCAGTACTTC. It codes for CASSLVAGTKAEQYF.

The V gene is TRBV6-1, the J gene TRBJ1-1, with D perhaps matching TRBD1 (5 bases). V was cut by 1 base and J by 9 bases, with 9 bases left in between. The CDR3 runs to 12 residues. Germline V gene sequence: CDR1 MNHNS, CDR2 SASEGT. The CDR3 loop reads CASSEGGAKAFF. The CDR3 DNA reads as TGTGCCAGCAGTGAAGGAGGGGCTAAAGCTTTCTTT.

This clone was picked up a small number of times. The rearrangement uses TRBV5-6 and TRBJ2-7; TRBD1 aligns across 7 bases. CDR3 length: 12 residues. V shed 1 base and J 5 bases; nucleotides not matched to a gene: 0. Germline values: CDR1 SGHDT, CDR2 YYEEEE. The CDR3 loop is CASSLTGDEQYF. The CDR3 region has the DNA TGTGCCAGCAGCTTGACAGGGGACGAGCAGTACTTC.

V gene TRBV5-6 combines with J gene TRBJ2-3; no clear D gene. This CDR3 comprises 17 residues. From germline, CDR1 is SGHDT and CDR2 YYEEEE. Trimming stripped 3 bases from V and 2 bases from J, with 19 bases between. The CDR3 coding sequence is TGTGCCAGCAGCTCGCCCATGGCAGGAGCCCACACAGATACGCAGTATTTT. Translation: CASSSPMAGAHTDTQYF. The variable domain in full, completed from reference TRBV5-6 and TRBJ2-3, reads DAGVTQSPTHLIKTRGQQVTLRCSPKSGHDTVSWYQQALGQGPQFIFQYYEEEERQRGNFPDRFSGHQFPNYSSELNVNALLLGDSALYLCASSSPMAGAHTDTQYFGPGTRLTVL.

V usage is TRBV29-1 and J usage is TRBJ2-3; TRBD2 aligns across 12 bases. CDR3 size: 16 residues. Per the germline V gene, CDR1 is SQVTM and CDR2 is ANQGSEA. V gave up 6 bases and J gave up 1 base; unmatched junction bases: 8. This CDR3 reads CSVARLAGARTDTQYF. CDR3 bases: TGCAGCGTAGCCAGACTAGCGGGAGCCCGCACAGATACGCAGTATTTT.

The J gene is TRBJ2-3, the V gene TRBV20-1; D unclear. Trimming stripped 7 bases from V and 2 bases from J, with 7 bases between. CDR1 is DFQATT, CDR2 SNEGSKA, per germline (reference sequence). This CDR3 is built from 11 residues. CDR3 DNA: TGCAGTGGTCAGGTCACAGATACGCAGTATTTT. This translates into CSGQVTDTQYF.

The chain employs TRBV29-1 and TRBJ2-5, with 9 bases that match TRBD1. Per germline, CDR1 SQVTM and CDR2 ANQGSEA. J lost 1 base, V lost 4 bases, and 7 bases had no gene match. The CDR3 runs 15 residues. Written as DNA, the CDR3 is TGCAGCGTTGGGGATCGGGACAGGGCCCAAGAGACCCAGTACTTC. It encodes CSVGDRDRAQETQYF.

The CDR3 spells CASSPYYNQPQHF. The CDR3 nucleotides are TGTGCCAGCTCACCATACTACAATCAGCCCCAGCATTTT. The V gene is TRBV18, the J gene TRBJ1-5; no clear D. The CDR3 contains 13 residues. V lost 2 bases, J lost 3 bases, and 5 bases lay in between. Germline CDR1 and CDR2: KGHSH and LQKENI.

The chain links TRBV20-1 to TRBJ1-4, with D unresolved. CDR1 DFQATT and CDR2 SNEGSKA come from the germline V gene (reference sequence). This CDR3 spans 10 amino acids. V lost 6 bases and J 8 bases, leaving 7 bases between the germline ends. CDR3 nucleotides: TGCAGTGCCCCTGCGGAAAAACTGTTTTTT. Translation: CSAPAEKLFF.

The chain recombines TRBV30 with TRBJ1-1, with a tentative D call TRBD1 (5 bases). The V end was cut by 4 bases, the J end by 0 bases, with 6 bases between. This CDR3 comprises 12 residues. Germline-derived CDR1 and CDR2 are GTSNPN and SVGIG (reference sequence). CDR3 DNA sequence: TGTGCCTGGAACAGGATGAACACTGAAGCTTTCTTT. It is translated as CAWNRMNTEAFF.

The CDR3 region has the DNA TGTGCCTGGAGTAGTCTAGCGGGATTTGGAGATACGCAGTATTTT. Its protein product is CAWSSLAGFGDTQYF. The chain is built from TRBV30 and TRBJ2-3; 9 nucleotides align to TRBD2. The CDR3 runs to 15 residues. Germline V gene data show CDR1 as GTSNPN and CDR2 as SVGIG (reference sequence). Germline trimming cut 2 bases from V and 5 bases from J; bases unmatched to any gene: 8.

The chain links TRBV6-5 to TRBJ1-6, with a weak D call TRBD1 (5 bases). CDR3 size: 14 residues. Trimming took off 6 bases at V and 3 bases at J, with 9 bases between the two ends. Germline values: CDR1 MNHEY, CDR2 SVGAGI. The CDR3: CASRPGRYNSPLHF. The CDR3 DNA follows: TGTGCCAGCAGGCCGGGACGCTATAATTCACCCCTCCACTTT.

The V call is TRBV9, the J call TRBJ2-1, with 13 bases that match TRBD2. Per germline, CDR1 SGDLS and CDR2 YYNGEE. This CDR3 comprises 14 residues. Trimming cost V 6 bases and J 7 bases; bases outside gene matches: 4. The CDR3 loop is CASTETSGRNEQFF. CDR3 nucleotides: TGTGCCAGCACCGAGACTAGCGGGAGGAATGAGCAGTTCTTC. The whole variable domain, remainder taken from reference TRBV9 and TRBJ2-1, is DSGVTQTPKHLITATGQRVTLRCSPRSGDLSVYWYQQSLDQGLQFLIQYYNGEERAKGNILERFSAQQFPDLHSELNLSSLELGDSALYFCASTETSGRNEQFFGPGTRLTVL.

Points on this clone: Other DNA sequences from this sample encode an identical CDR3 as well. The CDR3 is CASSLDRVSGYTF. The CDR3 nucleotides are TGTGCCAGCAGCTTAGACAGGGTTAGTGGCTACACCTTC. The V gene is TRBV5-4, the J gene TRBJ1-2; 7 nucleotides agree with TRBD1. This CDR3 has 13 amino acids. V lost 2 bases and J lost 7; bases outside the gene matches: 5. Germline loops: CDR1 SGHNT, CDR2 YYREEE (reference sequence). The whole variable domain, remainder taken from reference TRBV5-4 and TRBJ1-2, is ETGVTQSPTHLIKTRGQQVTLRCSSQSGHNTVSWYQQALGQGPQFIFQYYREEENGRGNFPPRFSGLQFPNYSSELNVNALELDDSALYLCASSLDRVSGYTFGSGTRLTVV.

The V call is TRBV18, the J call TRBJ1-3, with a weak D call TRBD1 (5 bases). This CDR3 contains 15 residues. V was clipped by 3 bases and J by 3 bases, with 12 bases between them. Germline V lookup: CDR1 KGHSH, CDR2 LQKENI. CDR3 amino acids: CASSPGLPSGNTIYF. DNA of the CDR3: TGTGCCAGCTCACCGGGACTCCCAAGTGGAAACACCATATATTTT. Full variable domain (outside the CDR3, taken from reference TRBV18 and TRBJ1-3): NAGVMQNPRHLVRRRGQEARLRCSPMKGHSHVYWYRQLPEEGLKFMVYLQKENIIDESGMPKERFSAEFPKEGPSILRIQQVVRGDSAAYFCASSPGLPSGNTIYFGEGSWLTVV.